The entry below describes one T cell receptor (beta chain). The antigen it binds to is not known. No much larger clone exists at a distance of one base, and base qualities are not known. As encoded in the germline V gene, CDR1 is MDHEN while CDR2 is SYDVKM. V loses 2 bases of germline sequence and J loses 5 bases, and the interval between the two ends is 10 bases. The CDR3 sequence holds 13 residues, the cysteine and phenylalanine included. CDR3 DNA is the only sequence kept; it has 39 bases, read in frame from the first base. The data were taken from a study of shared clonotypes between healthy human individuals (dated by TCRdb to between 2020 and 2021). Describing the broader study: A couple of women and a few men aged 18 to 49 years were included in the cohort. For each donor, CD4 naive and CD4 memory were each given three plates, CD8 naive was given two plates, and CD8 memory was given one plate. The study deeply sequenced blood TCR repertoires of 5 or 6 healthy adults to estimate repertoire size and the extent of clonotype sharing between individuals. To increase sequencing depth and limit assay-specific biases, different laboratories used diverse techniques to prepare libraries and sequence TCR repertoires. Each donor's leukapheresis produced roughly between roughly 0.85 and 10 billion PBMCs.

TCR CDR3 regions were amplified from genomic DNA by multiplex PCR using the deep immunoSEQ assay. Genomic DNA extracted from each cell subset was distributed evenly over all wells of several immunoSEQ 96-well plates, and each plate served as one replicate. For sorted subsets, about 200 ng genomic DNA, equal to some 30,000 T cell genomes, was loaded into each replicate PCR. Purified libraries were measured with a Qubit 3.0 fluorometer, size-checked on a Bioanalyzer 2100, and measured again with the KAPA Library Quantification kit. Every immunoSEQ 96-well plate was sequenced on a dedicated single-read 150-cycle Illumina NextSeq 550 flow cell. The source study handled its data this way. Because only junctional sequences without quality scores were contained in the immunoSEQ output, filtering matching that applied to full-length reads could not be performed. To assign V/J genes and CDR3, sequences were annotated using PyIR, a Python wrapper for IgBLAST v1.9, with IMGT germline references. Reads were filtered out if the reads had weak V/J assignments (E-value above 1e-6), no CDR3, stop codons, out-of-frame junctions, or ambiguous translated residues. V3J clonotypes were defined as sequences sharing the same inferred V gene, J gene, and CDR3 amino acid sequence. Percentage overlap between repertoires was calculated by dividing the number of shared unique clonotypes by the size of the smaller repertoire. Three approaches were used to assess repertoire richness: RTK rarefaction, the Chao1 estimator, and Recon v2.1 estimates of unobserved clonotypes. Generation probabilities were computed with OLGA for all TCRbeta clonotypes obtained by the gDNA method from a handful of donors. The table comes from immuneACCESS by way of TCRdb, which keeps in-frame sequences with V and J called. Part of the clones is missing from these tables; in studies checked, under half for an unresolved V gene and the rest for unknown reasons. The V and J calls and clone size come from that table; D and trimming were worked out from the DNA. This sample comprises a few million clones, 80% to 95% of them detected only once. The ten biggest clones cover over 1.5% of the sample.

Study-wide conclusions, independent of this receptor: The small number of donors limited the genetic and exposure-history diversity represented. Pairwise subsampling led to the expectation that sequencing depth would affect the degree of clonotype sharing among donors. When a handful of donors were compared, the shared fraction of clonotypes was around 4.6% for naive CD4, roughly 3.3% for naive CD8, 2.3% for memory CD4, and about 0.36% for memory CD8. Incomplete sequencing was indicated by rarefaction of sorted-subset datasets, despite the large sequencing depth. Clonotypes shared by all four sorted-subset donors showed higher generation probabilities than non-shared clonotypes. Sampling was restricted to blood, and TCR repertoires in tissue are likely to differ from TCR repertoires in blood. Larger estimated clonotype richness was generally found for naive subsets than for memory subsets.

CD8 naive samples were CD45RO-negative cells positively selected for CCR7, giving a CD45RA+CCR7+ population that excluded TemRA cells. Healthy HIV-negative adults with no recently reported acute infections or vaccinations were included as donors. All donors were Caucasian adults living in Nashville, Tennessee, USA. Blood was obtained by leukapheresis, after which PBMCs were separated by Ficoll-Histopaque density gradient centrifugation and cryopreserved in liquid nitrogen vapor phase. Purity and quantity of every magnetically sorted T cell population were checked by analytical flow cytometry. Each sorted fraction had its genomic DNA isolated and then quantified by UV absorbance on a Nanodrop 2000c.

Recombination joined TRBV28 with TRBJ2-7; the D segment is perhaps TRBD1 or TRBD2, each sharing 5 matched bases. This clonotype was obtained from a man aged 18 to 30 in good health. Some clones in this sample may be carry-over from other donors' samples. Sequenced material: naive CD8+ T cells from PBMCs. The label giving this sample's cell subset or site can be read as: CD45RA+CCR7+. The nucleotides are TGTGCCAGCAGTTTAGATCGAGGGGACGAGCAGTACTTC. This codes for CASSLDRGDEQYF.